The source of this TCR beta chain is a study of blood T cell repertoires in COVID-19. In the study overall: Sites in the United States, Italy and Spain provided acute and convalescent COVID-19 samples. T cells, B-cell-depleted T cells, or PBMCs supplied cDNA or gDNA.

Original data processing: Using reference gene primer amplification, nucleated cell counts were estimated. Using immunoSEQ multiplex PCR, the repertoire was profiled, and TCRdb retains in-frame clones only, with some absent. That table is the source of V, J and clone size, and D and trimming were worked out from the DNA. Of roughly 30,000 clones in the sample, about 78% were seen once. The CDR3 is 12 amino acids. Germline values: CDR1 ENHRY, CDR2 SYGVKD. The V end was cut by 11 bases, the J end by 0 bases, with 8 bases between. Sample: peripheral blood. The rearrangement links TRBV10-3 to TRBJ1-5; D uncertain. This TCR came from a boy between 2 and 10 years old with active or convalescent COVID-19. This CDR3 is CASGPSNQPQHF. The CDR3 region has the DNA TGTGCCTCGGGTCCTAGCAATCAGCCCCAGCATTTT.